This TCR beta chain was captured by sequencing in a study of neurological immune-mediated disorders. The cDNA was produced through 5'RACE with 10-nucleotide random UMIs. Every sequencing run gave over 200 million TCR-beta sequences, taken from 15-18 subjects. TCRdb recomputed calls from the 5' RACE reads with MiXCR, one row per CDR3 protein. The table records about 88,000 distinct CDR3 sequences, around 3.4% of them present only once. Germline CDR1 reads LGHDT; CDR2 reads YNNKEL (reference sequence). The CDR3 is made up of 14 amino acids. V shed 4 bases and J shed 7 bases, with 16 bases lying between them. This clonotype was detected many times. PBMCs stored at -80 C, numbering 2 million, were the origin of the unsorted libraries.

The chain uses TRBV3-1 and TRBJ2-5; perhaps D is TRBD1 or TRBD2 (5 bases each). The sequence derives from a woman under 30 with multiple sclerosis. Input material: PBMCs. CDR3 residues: CASSPGAEPWTQYF. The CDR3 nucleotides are TGTGCCAGCAGCCCCGGGGCAGAGCCGTGGACCCAGTACTTC.